This passage covers 24 T cell receptor beta chains from one sample sequenced in a study of blood T cell repertoires in COVID-19. Sequenced by immunoSEQ multiplex PCR; TCRdb stores in-frame clones only, minus some. The data show 200,000 or so clones, with 85% to 90% seen just once and more than 3% held by the top ten. The sample was PBMCs or T cells enriched from blood (not recorded which). The receptors were gathered from a woman between 18 and 30 years old in a cohort exposed to, infected with or recovered from COVID-19 (not recorded which).

The rearrangement links TRBV7-9 to TRBJ2-7; no clear D gene. Trimming removed 3 bases at V and 5 bases at J, with 5 bases between. Germline assignment: CDR1 SEHNR and CDR2 FQNEAQ (reference sequence). The length of the CDR3 is 11 residues. CDR3 protein: CASSFSNEQYF. CDR3 nucleotides: TGTGCCAGCAGCTTTTCCAACGAGCAGTACTTC. Full variable domain (outside the CDR3, taken from reference TRBV7-9 and TRBJ2-7): DTGVSQNPRHKITKRGQNVTFRCDPISEHNRLYWYRQTLGQGPEFLTYFQNEAQLEKSRLLSDRFSAERPKGSFSTLEIQRTEQGDSAMYLCASSFSNEQYFGPGTRLTVT.

The chain employs TRBV3-1 (or the pseudogene TRBV3-2) and TRBJ2-7; D not resolved. Germline assignment: CDR1 LGHDT and CDR2 YNNKEL (reference sequence). V shed 3 bases and J shed 2 bases, with 11 bases lying between them. CDR3 length equals 14 residues. The CDR3 nucleotides read TGTGCCAGCAGCCAGCTTGGGCAGACCTACGAGCAGTACTTC. This codes for CASSQLGQTYEQYF.

V and J are TRBV6-6 and TRBJ1-4, with 8 bases lining up with TRBD1. J was trimmed by 4 bases and V by 6 bases; bases with no gene match: 7. The CDR3 loop spans 15 amino acids. Germline CDR1 reads MNHNY; CDR2 reads SVGAGI (reference sequence). CDR3 nucleotides: TGTGCCAGCAGACGGGGACAGGAAGATAATGAAAAACTGTTTTTT. As protein: CASRRGQEDNEKLFF.

The V gene is TRBV27, the J gene TRBJ2-2; D is undetermined. CDR1 is MNHEY and CDR2 is SMNVEV in the germline V gene (reference sequence). The CDR3 extends over 16 amino acids. V was clipped by 4 bases and J by 0 bases, with 12 bases between them. The CDR3 loop reads CASSSQRYTNTGELFF. For the CDR3, the DNA is TGTGCCAGCAGTTCCCAGCGCTATACGAACACCGGGGAGCTGTTTTTT.

V is TRBV5-1 and J is TRBJ2-1, with 7 bases identical to TRBD2. With V trimmed by 0 bases and J by 7 bases, 16 bases remained unmatched. Germline V gene lookup returns CDR1 SGHRS and CDR2 YFSETQ. The CDR3 totals 18 residues. CDR3 bases: TGCGCCAGCAGCTTGGGGACCGGGGGACTAATCGGAGGTAATGAGCAGTTCTTC. Translating gives CASSLGTGGLIGGNEQFF.

The V gene is TRBV19, the J gene TRBJ2-2; TRBD1 aligns across 8 bases. V shed 10 bases, J shed 6 bases, and the junction held 10 bases outside the gene matches. The germline gives CDR1 LNHDA, CDR2 SQIVND (reference sequence). The CDR3 totals 14 residues. CDR3 coding DNA: TGTGCCACGTCGGACAGGGAAAGGGCCGGGGAGCTGTTTTTT. It encodes CATSDRERAGELFF.

V is TRBV6-5 and J is TRBJ1-5; D perhaps matches TRBD1 (6 bases). V was shortened by 4 bases and J by 4 bases, with 11 bases between the two germline ends. The CDR3 is 14 residues long. Germline assignment: CDR1 MNHEY and CDR2 SVGAGI. In nucleotides, the CDR3 is TGTGCCAGCAGTTCAGGACAGCCTAATCAGCCCCAGCATTTT. This translates into CASSSGQPNQPQHF.

This clone was seen only once. This chain uses TRBV10-3 with TRBJ2-5; D possibly corresponds to TRBD2 (6 bases). Looked up from germline, CDR1 is ENHRY and CDR2 is SYGVKD. The CDR3 has 13 residues. V dropped 10 bases and J dropped 4 bases, with 16 bases sitting between them. The CDR3, as DNA: TGTGCCACCGCCGGGCAGGGAGGAGAGACCCAGTACTTC. It translates to CATAGQGGETQYF.

This clone appeared a single time. The V and J genes are TRBV18 and TRBJ2-5; possible D gene TRBD1, 5 bases. Germline V gene data show CDR1 as KGHSH and CDR2 as LQKENI. CDR3 size: 14 residues. V lost 3 bases and J lost 4, with 12 bases in between. CDR3 in amino acids: CASSPSSRGETQYF. In nucleotides, the CDR3 is TGTGCCAGCTCACCGTCTTCAAGGGGAGAGACCCAGTACTTC.

J is TRBJ1-1 and V is TRBV7-6; perhaps TRBD1 as D (6 bases). This CDR3 spans 15 amino acids. V was pared by 6 bases and J by 4 bases, with 18 bases between. Per germline, CDR1 SGHVS and CDR2 FNYEAQ. The CDR3 protein is CASSMIGGPATEAFF. The CDR3 region has the DNA TGTGCCAGCAGTATGATCGGGGGGCCGGCCACTGAAGCTTTCTTT.

The chain combines TRBV9 with TRBJ2-1, with 8 bases aligning to TRBD2. The CDR3 runs to 15 residues. V dropped 0 bases and J dropped 9; count of bases not matched to a gene: 8. Germline V gives CDR1 SGDLS, CDR2 YYNGEE. This CDR3 is CASSVGPAGAPEQFF. The CDR3 region has the DNA TGTGCCAGCAGCGTAGGGCCAGCGGGGGCCCCTGAGCAGTTCTTC.

This clone has just a few counts. The chain recombines TRBV27 with TRBJ2-7; TRBD1 agrees at 10 bases. Losses at the gene ends were 2 bases for V and 6 bases for J; bases not matched to a gene: 4. Germline V gives CDR1 MNHEY, CDR2 SMNVEV (reference sequence). The CDR3 runs 14 residues. CDR3 residues: CASSLGTGEFEQYF. The CDR3 region has the DNA TGTGCCAGCAGTTTAGGGACAGGGGAGTTCGAGCAGTACTTC.

The chain employs TRBV4-1 and TRBJ1-1; D is ambiguous. The germline V gene has CDR1 MGHRA and CDR2 YSYEKL. The V and J ends lost 1 base and 1 base respectively, with 13 bases between them. This CDR3 comprises 16 residues. CDR3 region: CASSQAISNRNTEAFF. CDR3 DNA: TGCGCCAGCAGCCAAGCTATTTCAAATAGGAACACTGAAGCTTTCTTT.

V gene TRBV19 combines with J gene TRBJ2-5, with 8 nucleotides matching TRBD2. CDR1 and CDR2 from the germline V gene are LNHDA and SQIVND (reference sequence). The CDR3 sequence is 14 residues long. Losses at the gene ends were 6 bases for V and 7 bases for J; bases not matched to a gene: 10. The CDR3 sequence is CASRKLAAQGTQYF. For the CDR3, the DNA is TGTGCCAGTAGGAAACTAGCGGCGCAGGGGACCCAGTACTTC.

Comment on this clone: The germline gene is not matched at one end of the junction; a read error may be the cause. The chain has TRBV11-2 and TRBJ2-7, with TRBD1 matching over 9 bases. Germline V gene sequence: CDR1 SGHAT, CDR2 FQNNGV. This CDR3 comprises 12 residues. CDR3 DNA sequence: TGTGCCAGCAGCTTTACAGGGGGCGAGCAGTGCTTC. This encodes CASSFTGGEQCF.

This rearrangement joins TRBV24-1 to TRBJ2-1; 8 bases are a match to TRBD1. The germline CDR1 and CDR2 sequences are KGHDR and SFDVKD. Trimming at V came to 3 bases and at J to 1 base, leaving 7 bases not matched to a gene. This CDR3 is built from 17 residues. In DNA form, the CDR3 reads TGTGCCACCAGTGATCTCGCAGGGGGCGAATCCTACAATGAGCAGTTCTTC. Translation gives CATSDLAGGESYNEQFF.

The rearrangement uses TRBV5-6 and TRBJ1-2; D perhaps matches TRBD1 (5 bases). This CDR3 spans 14 amino acids. The germline V and J ends were trimmed by 0 bases and 1 base, with 7 bases remaining between them. Germline V lookup: CDR1 SGHDT, CDR2 YYEEEE. In DNA, the CDR3 is TGTGCCAGCAGCTTGGTCAGGGATAACTATGGCTACACCTTC. Amino acid sequence: CASSLVRDNYGYTF. Together with reference TRBV5-6 and TRBJ1-2, the CDR3 gives the full variable domain: DAGVTQSPTHLIKTRGQQVTLRCSPKSGHDTVSWYQQALGQGPQFIFQYYEEEERQRGNFPDRFSGHQFPNYSSELNVNALLLGDSALYLCASSLVRDNYGYTFGSGTRLTVV.

The chain combines TRBV3-1 (or the pseudogene TRBV3-2) with TRBJ1-6; D remains unclear. The V end lost 1 base, the J end lost 10 bases, and 17 bases lay between the germline ends. The CDR3 has 16 residues. Germline CDR1 and CDR2: LGHDT and YNNKEL (reference sequence). The CDR3: CASSQVGSQRASPLHF. CDR3 nucleotides: TGTGCCAGCAGCCAAGTGGGGAGTCAAAGAGCGTCACCCCTCCACTTT.

The CDR3 protein is CAWSVSGNNQPQHF. The CDR3 bases are TGTGCCTGGAGTGTTTCGGGGAACAATCAGCCCCAGCATTTT. The rearrangement links TRBV30 to TRBJ1-5, with no clear D. V lost 0 bases, J lost 3 bases, and 9 bases lay in between. Germline V lookup: CDR1 GTSNPN, CDR2 SVGIG (reference sequence). The CDR3 is made up of 14 amino acids.

V gene TRBV7-2 combines with J gene TRBJ2-1; perhaps TRBD2 as D (6 bases). CDR3 size: 14 residues. The V end lost 6 bases, the J end lost 9 bases, and 18 bases lay between the germline ends. Per germline, CDR1 SGHTA and CDR2 FQGNSA. The CDR3 DNA is TGTGCCAGCAGTTCCGACGGGACTCTCATTGAGCAGTTCTTC. This sequence encodes CASSSDGTLIEQFF.

V usage is TRBV9 and J usage is TRBJ1-2; the D is unclear. From germline, CDR1 is SGDLS and CDR2 YYNGEE. The CDR3 length is 15 residues. Trimming cost V 1 base and J 1 base, with 11 bases left between them. In DNA, the CDR3 is TGTGCCAGCAGCGTACGAGGAGAGTTTAACTATGGCTACACCTTC. Its protein is CASSVRGEFNYGYTF.

The chain joins TRBV6-1 to TRBJ2-3; D unresolved. V gave up 1 base and J gave up 4 bases, with 12 bases separating them. This CDR3 contains 15 residues. Germline assignment: CDR1 MNHNS and CDR2 SASEGT. The CDR3 DNA reads TGTGCCAGCAGTGAAGAGCGTGTAGTAGCAGATACGCAGTATTTT. Protein product: CASSEERVVADTQYF.

There are a few counts of this clone. The chain employs TRBV28 and TRBJ1-2; possibly TRBD1 for D (6 bases). Looked up from germline, CDR1 is MDHEN and CDR2 is SYDVKM. The germline V and J ends were trimmed by 9 bases and 8 bases, with 22 bases remaining between them. The CDR3 is made up of 14 amino acids. The CDR3: CASTTSGVVGGYTF. CDR3 DNA sequence: TGTGCCAGTACAACGTCAGGGGTGGTAGGAGGCTACACCTTC.

The chain employs TRBV29-1 and TRBJ1-2; D gene unclear. V lost 3 bases to trimming and J lost 4 bases, with 15 bases between them. This CDR3 has 14 amino acids. Germline V gene data show CDR1 as SQVTM and CDR2 as ANQGSEA. Here the CDR3 DNA reads TGCAGCGTTGACCCCTGGGTGCGGAGCTATGGCTACACCTTC. It codes for CSVDPWVRSYGYTF.